Below, one TCR beta chain is given with its context. Its matching antigen is unknown. TCRdb's table, derived via immunoSEQ multiplex PCR, lists solely in-frame clones and lacks some. The sample holds about 61,000 clones; around four fifths are singletons and the top ten take 0.95% to 1.5%. Antigen-specific CD4+ T cells were first expanded with viral peptide pools by the ViraFEST assay and only then sequenced. Culture proceeded for 9 to 11 days, and CD4+ T cells were then isolated. Vaccination of participants consisted of two doses of either the BNT162b2 or mRNA-1273 vaccine. With approximately 9.2 ug/ml peptides and 10 IU/ml IL-2, approximately 2.1 million PBMC per well were cultured. Trimming left V 0 bases short and J 7 bases short, with 15 bases between. The CDR3 runs 14 residues. Germline V gives CDR1 SQVTM, CDR2 ANQGSEA. This sample is drawn from a study of vaccination effects on CD4 cells after COVID-19. Study-wide background: Following the second dose by a median of 72 days, the post-vaccine samples were obtained.

This TCR came from a human donor who received a COVID-19 vaccine. The chain uses TRBV29-1 and TRBJ1-2, with a tentative D call TRBD1 (5 bases). The specimen comprised CD4+ T cells from PBMCs cultured with HCoV-229E spike peptides, sampled after COVID-19 vaccination. CDR3 bases: TGCAGCGTTGAAGATATGAAAGAGGGGTTTGGCTACACCTTC. This encodes CSVEDMKEGFGYTF.